The T cell receptor (beta chain) described here comes from a study of T-cell memory formation after mild COVID-19. MiXCR was run by TCRdb on the 5' RACE reads, yielding one entry per CDR3 protein. The sample carries about 110,000 distinct CDR3 sequences, 18% recorded once. Sequencing input: PBMCs or a T cell subset sorted from them (not recorded which). The receptor was derived from a man aged 18 to 30 who had mild COVID-19 (a few samples of this study predate the infection). Cell type and time point are not known.

The CDR3 region has the DNA TGTGCCAGCAGCTTAGGAGCGGGGCGGTGGGATACGCAGTATTTT. This codes for CASSLGAGRWDTQYF. The chain combines TRBV7-2 with TRBJ2-3; 7 bases agree with TRBD2. The CDR3 sequence is 15 residues long. CDR1 is SGHTA and CDR2 is FQGNSA in the germline V gene. The ends lost 1 base at V and 6 bases at J; junction bases unmatched: 7.